These 29 T cell receptor beta chains were sequenced from one sample in a study of CD8+CD57+ T cells in acquired aplastic anemia. Patients selected for sequencing had displayed CD8+CD57+ cell expansion by flow cytometry. Genomic DNA acted as the template from which TCR beta VDJ combination and CDR3 sequence profiling were carried out. TCRdb itself ran the reads through MiXCR, one entry per CDR3 protein. The table lists around 430,000 distinct CDR3 sequences, around 30% of them singletons, with less than 0.85% in the top ten. Sequencing was done on a sample of sorted CD4+, CD8+, or CD8+CD57+ T cells (not recorded which) from PBMCs. The receptors were gathered from a human donor with aplastic anemia.

The chain carries TRBV5-6 and TRBJ1-4; 10 positions agree with TRBD1. J lost 0 bases, V lost 4 bases, and 12 bases had no gene match. Per germline, CDR1 SGHDT and CDR2 YYEEEE. The CDR3 spans 19 residues. CDR3 region: CASSLVKGQGFATNEKLFF. The CDR3 DNA sequence: TGTGCCAGCAGCCTCGTTAAGGGACAGGGGTTTGCAACTAATGAAAAACTGTTTTTT.

This clonotype was observed many times. This chain uses TRBV19 with TRBJ1-2, with a weak D call TRBD1 (6 bases). The germline V gene encodes CDR1 LNHDA and CDR2 SQIVND (reference sequence). The CDR3 loop spans 12 amino acids. The V and J ends lost 7 bases and 2 bases respectively, with 8 bases between them. This CDR3 reads CASTGANYGYTF. DNA of the CDR3: TGTGCCAGTACAGGGGCGAACTATGGCTACACCTTC.

This clonotype was observed at least ten times. The chain links TRBV12-3 or TRBV12-4 to TRBJ1-2; D is uncertain. Trimming took 8 bases from V and 8 from J, leaving 12 bases between them. The CDR3 runs 11 residues. The CDR3 nucleotides read TGTGCCAGCCTAGGACCGGGAGGCTACACCTTC. Amino acid sequence: CASLGPGGYTF.

This clonotype was picked up many times. The rearrangement links TRBV2 to TRBJ1-2; a weak D match, TRBD1 (5 bases). The V gene lost 6 bases and the J gene lost 3 bases, with 11 bases spanning the gap. The CDR3 length is 13 residues. Germline V lookup: CDR1 SNHLY, CDR2 FYNNEI. The CDR3 coding sequence is TGTGCCAGCAGACCTGACAGTGACTATGGCTACACCTTC. Protein: CASRPDSDYGYTF.

This clonotype came up a few times. The chain is built from TRBV7-2 and TRBJ1-1, with D tentatively TRBD1 (6 bases). The CDR3 is 13 residues long. Trimming removed 3 bases from V and 6 bases from J, with 11 bases in between. CDR1 and CDR2 from the germline V gene are SGHTA and FQGNSA. CDR3 residues: CASSFDRRAEAFF. The CDR3 DNA reads as TGTGCCAGCAGCTTCGACAGGCGGGCTGAAGCTTTCTTT.

The chain uses TRBV25-1 and TRBJ2-1, with D perhaps TRBD1 or TRBD2 (5 bases each). V was cut by 6 bases and J by 2 bases, with 14 bases left in between. Germline CDR1 is MGHDK and CDR2 is SYGVNS. This CDR3 spans 15 amino acids. The CDR3 loop reads CASSFGTSPYNEQFF. For the CDR3, the DNA is TGTGCCAGCAGCTTCGGGACCTCCCCCTACAATGAGCAGTTCTTC. Filled out from reference TRBV25-1 and TRBJ2-1, the complete variable domain reads EADIYQTPRYLVIGTGKKITLECSQTMGHDKMYWYQQDPGMELHLIHYSYGVNSTEKGDLSSESTVSRIRTEHFPLTLESARPSHTSQYLCASSFGTSPYNEQFFGPGTRLTVL.

This clonotype was seen many times. This chain joins TRBV19 and TRBJ2-7; either TRBD1 or TRBD2 may fit D (6 bases each). There are 13 residues in the CDR3. CDR1 is LNHDA and CDR2 is SQIVND in the germline V gene (reference sequence). Trimming pared 10 bases from V and 3 bases from J, leaving 16 bases between. The CDR3 protein is CATGAGTLYEQYF. The CDR3 region has the DNA TGTGCCACCGGGGCGGGGACACTCTACGAGCAGTACTTC. The full variable domain, its missing parts supplied by reference TRBV19 and TRBJ2-7, is DGGITQSPKYLFRKEGQNVTLSCEQNLNHDAMYWYRQDPGQGLRLIYYSQIVNDFQKGDIAEGYSVSREKKESFPLTVTSAQKNPTAFYLCATGAGTLYEQYFGPGTRLTVT.

The sample holds many counts of this clonotype. CDR3 bases: TGCAGTGCTATGGACTATGGCTACACCTTC. Translating it yields CSAMDYGYTF. The chain uses TRBV20-1 and TRBJ1-2; D gene unclear. This CDR3 contains 10 residues. The V and J ends lost 4 bases and 3 bases respectively, with 3 bases between them. The germline V gene has CDR1 DFQATT and CDR2 SNEGSKA (reference sequence).

This clonotype was detected a few times. V usage is TRBV10-3 and J usage is TRBJ1-2, with TRBD1 identical over 7 bases. Trimming cost V 10 bases and J 1 base; bases outside gene matches: 6. The CDR3 loop spans 13 amino acids. Germline V CDR1 and CDR2: ENHRY, SYGVKD. In DNA, the CDR3 is TGTGCCAGCAGCGGACAGGTTAACTATGGCTACACCTTC. Protein product: CASSGQVNYGYTF.

This sequence joins TRBV5-1 and TRBJ2-3; perhaps TRBD1 as D (6 bases). Germline V gives CDR1 SGHRS, CDR2 YFSETQ. The CDR3 sequence is 14 residues long. Trimming took 6 bases from V and 2 from J, leaving 13 bases between them. This chain's CDR3 is CASKGTPVTDTQYF. As DNA, the CDR3 is TGCGCCAGCAAGGGGACACCAGTCACAGATACGCAGTATTTT.

This clonotype was seen a handful of times. V gene TRBV4-3 combines with J gene TRBJ2-6; no reliable D call. The CDR3 runs to 16 residues. CDR1 and CDR2 (germline): LGHNA, YSLEER. V shed 1 base and J shed 3 bases, with 10 bases lying between them. In DNA, the CDR3 is TGCGCCAGCAGCCAAGGGACGGCGAATGGGGCCAACGTCCTGACTTTC. Protein sequence: CASSQGTANGANVLTF.

Concerning this clonotype itself: A much more abundant neighbour one base away suggests this may be a read error. The V gene is TRBV11-2, the J gene TRBJ1-6, with 7 positions matching TRBD1. The CDR3 runs to 13 residues. CDR1 and CDR2 (germline): SGHAT, FQNNGV. The DNA for the CDR3 is TGTGCCAGCGGCTTAGAAACAGGGGCACCCCTCCACTTT. The encoded protein is CASGLETGAPLHF.

The chain carries TRBV3-1 and TRBJ1-1; no clear D gene. V lost 1 base and J 1 base, leaving 7 bases between the germline ends. The germline V gene has CDR1 LGHDT and CDR2 YNNKEL (reference sequence). The length of the CDR3 is 14 residues. This CDR3 is CASSQVGANTEAFF. Here the CDR3 DNA reads TGTGCCAGCAGCCAAGTCGGAGCGAACACTGAAGCTTTCTTT. The full variable domain, with the rest looked up from reference TRBV3-1 and TRBJ1-1, is DTAVSQTPKYLVTQMGNDKSIKCEQNLGHDTMYWYKQDSKKFLKIMFSYNNKELIINETVPNRFSPKSPDKAHLNLHINSLELGDSAVYFCASSQVGANTEAFFGQGTRLTVV.

The chain employs TRBV4-1 and TRBJ1-2; the D is unclear. V lost 0 bases and J 6 bases, leaving 11 bases between the germline ends. Germline CDR1 is MGHRA and CDR2 is YSYEKL. The CDR3 totals 14 residues. CDR3 nucleotide sequence: TGCGCCAGCAGCCAAGAGGGCAGCTTGGATGGCTACACCTTC. Translated: CASSQEGSLDGYTF.

This clonotype was recorded many times. This chain connects TRBV10-3 to TRBJ2-7; tentatively, D is TRBD1 (5 bases). The V gene's germline CDR1 is ENHRY and CDR2 SYGVKD. With 6 bases removed from V and 5 bases from J, the gap between germline ends came to 20 bases. The CDR3 consists of 15 residues. CDR3 loop: CAIRDEIKGFDEQYF. The CDR3 DNA is TGTGCCATCAGGGACGAAATAAAGGGGTTTGACGAGCAGTACTTC.

This clonotype was counted many times. The chain is built from TRBV15 and TRBJ1-6; D is unresolved. Per the germline V gene, CDR1 is LNHNV and CDR2 is YYDKDF (reference sequence). V lost 0 bases to trimming and J lost 10 bases, with 10 bases between them. The CDR3 has 14 residues. CDR3 region: CATSRDPDRSPLHF. CDR3 coding DNA: TGTGCCACCAGCAGAGACCCGGACCGCTCACCCCTCCACTTT.

This clonotype has a count of ten or more. V and J are TRBV2 and TRBJ1-5, with D tentatively TRBD1 (5 bases). This CDR3 has 16 residues. Germline V gene lookup returns CDR1 SNHLY and CDR2 FYNNEI. The ends were cut back, 0 bases at V and 9 bases at J, with 18 bases in the middle. CDR3 bases: TGTGCCAGCAGTGAAGCGGGGACGGGTAACAATTCGCCCCAGCATTTT. As protein: CASSEAGTGNNSPQHF.

This chain links TRBV20-1 with TRBJ2-7; possibly TRBD2 for D (5 bases). The CDR3 extends over 13 amino acids. CDR1 is DFQATT, CDR2 SNEGSKA, per germline (reference sequence). The ends were cut back, 5 bases at V and 0 bases at J, with 11 bases in the middle. The CDR3 spells CSARTPSSYEQYF. CDR3 in DNA: TGCAGTGCTCGGACTCCTAGCTCCTACGAGCAGTACTTC.

This chain connects TRBV30 to TRBJ1-5; D remains ambiguous. Germline V CDR1 and CDR2: GTSNPN, SVGIG (reference sequence). This CDR3 has 13 amino acids. V lost 5 bases, J lost 1 base, and 9 bases lay in between. CDR3 region: CAWCSSSNQPQHF. CDR3 DNA: TGTGCCTGGTGTTCTTCGAGCAATCAGCCCCAGCATTTT.

This clonotype has only a few counts. This may stem from a read error, because a much larger clone lies one nucleotide away. V is TRBV24-1 and J is TRBJ2-3, with D possibly TRBD2 on 5 matching bases. The CDR3 totals 13 residues. The V gene's germline CDR1 is KGHDR and CDR2 SFDVKD. The germline V and J ends were trimmed by 7 bases and 1 base, with 8 bases remaining between them. The CDR3 spells CATRAEGTDTQYF. DNA of the CDR3: TGTGCCACCAGAGCGGAGGGCACAGATACGCAGTATTTT.

The sample holds many counts of this clonotype. V and J are TRBV20-1 and TRBJ1-1; maybe TRBD1 (5 bases). Trimming removed 6 bases from V and 5 bases from J, with 16 bases in between. CDR1 and CDR2 from the germline V gene are DFQATT and SNEGSKA (reference sequence). There are 13 residues in the CDR3. The CDR3 nucleotides read TGCAGTGCCGCAAGGGGTCTGGGGACTGAAGCTTTCTTT. It is translated as CSAARGLGTEAFF.

Turning to this clonotype: A clone one base away is much larger, so this may be a read error. V gene TRBV11-2 combines with J gene TRBJ1-1; D gene uncertain. Germline V CDR1 and CDR2: SGHAT, FQNNGV. This CDR3 comprises 14 residues. V dropped 2 bases and J dropped 4 bases, with 11 bases sitting between them. The CDR3 nucleotides read TGTGCCAGCAGCTTAACCAGCAGGTGCACTGAAGCTTTCTTT. This translates into CASSLTSRCTEAFF.

This clonotype was detected a few times. The chain links TRBV7-2 to TRBJ2-3, with no clear D. The germline CDR1 and CDR2 sequences are SGHTA and FQGNSA. Trimming stripped 8 bases from V and 2 bases from J, with 11 bases between. The CDR3 contains 13 residues. CDR3 sequence (DNA): TGTGCCAGCCGGACCGCTTACACAGATACGCAGTATTTT. This codes for CASRTAYTDTQYF.

V is TRBV28 and J is TRBJ2-7; TRBD1 might be the D (5 bases). This CDR3 is 14 amino acids long. Per germline, CDR1 MDHEN and CDR2 SYDVKM. Trimming removed 3 bases from V and 5 bases from J, with 14 bases in between. The CDR3 DNA sequence: TGTGCCAGCAGTTTCGGTCGGGTAGGGGACGAGCAGTACTTC. Its translation: CASSFGRVGDEQYF. The full variable domain, rest sourced from reference TRBV28 and TRBJ2-7, is DVKVTQSSRYLVKRTGEKVFLECVQDMDHENMFWYRQDPGLGLRLIYFSYDVKMKEKGDIPEGYSVSREKKERFSLILESASTNQTSMYLCASSFGRVGDEQYFGPGTRLTVT.

This clonotype was seen repeatedly, ten times or more. This rearrangement joins TRBV2 to TRBJ1-5; D gene unclear. The CDR3 has 13 amino acids. CDR1 and CDR2 from the germline V gene are SNHLY and FYNNEI. The V end lost 2 bases, the J end lost 4 bases, and 6 bases lay between the germline ends. The CDR3 bases are TGTGCCAGCAGTGAATTGGGGAATCAGCCCCAGCATTTT. This codes for CASSELGNQPQHF.

On this clonotype: Germline is not matched at one junction end, which may reflect a read error. The rearrangement links TRBV7-8 to TRBJ2-5; D is uncertain. Per the germline V gene, CDR1 is SGHVS and CDR2 is FQNEAQ. The CDR3 consists of 14 residues. The CDR3 sequence: CASSPAAQQEAQYF. The DNA of the CDR3 is TGTGCCAGCAGCCCCGCGGCACAGCAAGAGGCCCAGTACTTC.

The rearrangement links TRBV20-1 to TRBJ2-1, with 9 bases fitting TRBD2. This CDR3 is built from 15 residues. V shed 4 bases and J 8 bases; nucleotides not matched to a gene: 12. Germline CDR1 is DFQATT and CDR2 is SNEGSKA (reference sequence). CDR3: CSAMRPSGILYEQFF. In nucleotides, the CDR3 is TGCAGTGCTATGCGGCCTAGCGGGATCCTCTATGAGCAGTTCTTC.

Regarding this clonotype: A much larger clone is a single base away; this may be a read error. The chain is built from TRBV20-1 and TRBJ2-7, with TRBD2 matching 7 bases. The V and J ends lost 2 bases and 6 bases, in that order; junction bases with no gene match: 13. Germline lookup yields CDR1 DFQATT and CDR2 SNEGSKA (reference sequence). This CDR3 has 15 residues. The CDR3 DNA follows: TGCAGTGCTAGAACTCGAGCGGGAAGGCCCTCCGAGCAGTACTTC. Amino acid sequence: CSARTRAGRPSEQYF.

This chain joins TRBV19 and TRBJ2-1, with D perhaps TRBD2 (5 bases). The germline V and J ends were trimmed by 4 bases and 0 bases, with 13 bases remaining between them. The CDR3 contains 16 residues. Germline values: CDR1 LNHDA, CDR2 SQIVND (reference sequence). CDR3: CASSTWTGSSYNEQFF. CDR3 bases: TGTGCCAGTAGTACTTGGACGGGAAGCTCCTACAATGAGCAGTTCTTC.